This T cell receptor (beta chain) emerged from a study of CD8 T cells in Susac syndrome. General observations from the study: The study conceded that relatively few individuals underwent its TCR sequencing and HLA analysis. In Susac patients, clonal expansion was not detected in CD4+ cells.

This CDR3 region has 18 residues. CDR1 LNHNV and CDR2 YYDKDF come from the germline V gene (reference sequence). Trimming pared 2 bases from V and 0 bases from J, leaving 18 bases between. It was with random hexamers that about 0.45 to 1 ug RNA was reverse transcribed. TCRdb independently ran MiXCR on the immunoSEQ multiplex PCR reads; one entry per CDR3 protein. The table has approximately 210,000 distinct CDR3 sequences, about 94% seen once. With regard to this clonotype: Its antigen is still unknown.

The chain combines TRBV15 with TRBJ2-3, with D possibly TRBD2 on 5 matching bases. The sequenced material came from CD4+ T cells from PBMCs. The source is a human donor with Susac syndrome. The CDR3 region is CATSRSSRTATSTDTQYF. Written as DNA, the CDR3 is TGTGCCACCAGCAGATCTTCCCGGACTGCGACTAGCACAGATACGCAGTATTTT. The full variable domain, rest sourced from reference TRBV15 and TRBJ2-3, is DAMVIQNPRYQVTQFGKPVTLSCSQTLNHNVMYWYQQKSSQAPKLLFHYYDKDFNNEADTPDNFQSRRPNTSFCFLDIRSPGLGDTAMYLCATSRSSRTATSTDTQYFGPGTRLTVL.